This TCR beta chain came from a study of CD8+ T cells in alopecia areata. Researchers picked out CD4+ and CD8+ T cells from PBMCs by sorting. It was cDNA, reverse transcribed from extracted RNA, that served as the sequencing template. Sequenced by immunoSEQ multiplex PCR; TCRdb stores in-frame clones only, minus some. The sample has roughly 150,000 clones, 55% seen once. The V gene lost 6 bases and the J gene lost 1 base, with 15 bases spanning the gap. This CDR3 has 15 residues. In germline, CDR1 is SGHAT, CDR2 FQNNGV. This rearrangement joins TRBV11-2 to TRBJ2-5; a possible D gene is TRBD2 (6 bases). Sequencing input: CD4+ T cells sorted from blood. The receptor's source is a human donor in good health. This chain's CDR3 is CASRGGGSPQETQYF. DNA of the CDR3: TGTGCCAGCAGGGGAGGTGGATCCCCCCAAGAGACCCAGTACTTC.